The clone carrying this T cell receptor beta chain has a count of ten or more. The data derive from a study of human T cells and chemical hapten exposure. Library construction involved attaching unique molecular identifiers to individual cDNA molecules, which allowed quantitative, reproducible TCR counting. Via MiXCR, TCRdb re-called the RACE reads, giving one row per CDR3 protein. The data show over 75,000 distinct CDR3 sequences, with roughly 7.1% seen just once and 1.5% to 1.7% held by the top ten. Documented time point: patch test 1, 2 weeks after DPC sensitization. Treatment specified: therapeutic diphenylcyclopropenone sensitization with weekly scalp DPC. The authors' total RNA extraction used unfractionated whole blood. The receptor's source is a woman in her thirties with alopecia areata. Some clones in this sample may be carry-over from other donors' samples. This specimen was whole blood, taken in connection with sensitization to the hapten diphenylcyclopropenone (DPC).

DNA for the CDR3: TGCAGTGCTCTATGGGACAGAGACACCGGGGAGCTGTTTTTT. Amino acids: CSALWDRDTGELFF. The chain combines TRBV20-1 with TRBJ2-2, with TRBD1 identical over 7 bases. With V trimmed by 5 bases and J by 3 bases, 6 bases remained unmatched. The CDR3 loop spans 14 amino acids. In germline, CDR1 is DFQATT, CDR2 SNEGSKA (reference sequence).